This TCR beta chain comes out of a study of radiotherapy plus CTLA-4 blockade in lung cancer. CDR1 is SEHNR, CDR2 FQNEAQ, per germline (reference sequence). CDR3 length: 14 residues. Between the trimmed V and J ends, which lost 1 base and 4 bases, there was a span of 10 bases. The repertoire was sequenced with immunoSEQ multiplex PCR; TCRdb's copy has only in-frame clones and lacks some. There are about 49,000 clones in the sample; roughly 85% occur only once, and approximately 30% lies in the top ten. The chain employs TRBV7-9 and TRBJ2-5; perhaps TRBD2 as D (6 bases). The sequence was collected from a human donor with non-small cell lung cancer whose response to radiotherapy plus ipilimumab could not be evaluated. The sequencing here drew on peripheral blood, taken from a patient treated with radiotherapy plus ipilimumab. For the CDR3, the DNA is TGTGCCAGCAGCTTAGTGGGGGGTGGAGAGACCCAGTACTTC. Protein sequence: CASSLVGGGETQYF.